These T cell receptor beta chains were read from a single sample in a study of identical twins. Each CDR3 protein gets one entry after TCRdb re-called the 5' RACE reads with MiXCR. This table holds more than 250,000 distinct CDR3 sequences, around 8.8% found once. The same data also went into a second study, on yellow fever vaccine responses in identical twins.

Sequenced: memory (CD45RO+) T cells sorted from blood. The receptors were sampled from a young woman in good health. CDR3s include the opening cysteine and the closing phenylalanine or tryptophan. A D gene is named only where the DNA matches it firmly. A clone size is listed for some rows: how often the clone was seen (once, few, many), or a class if it is expanded.

16	TRBJ1-3	many	TRBD1	TRBV25-1	CASSDGQGNPGNTIYF	TGTGCCAGCAGTGATGGACAGGGGAATCCTGGAAACACCATATATTTT
12	TRBJ2-3	few	.	TRBV20-1	CSARALRSTQYF	TGCAGTGCTAGAGCCCTCCGATCCACGCAGTATTTT
15	TRBJ2-2	many	TRBD2	TRBV29-1	CSVDPSGKGTGELFF	TGCAGCGTTGATCCTAGCGGGAAAGGGACCGGGGAGCTGTTTTTT
14	TRBJ2-1	many	.	TRBV14	CASSQGGILNEQFF	TGTGCCAGCAGCCAAGGGGGTATATTGAATGAGCAGTTCTTC
13	TRBJ1-5	few	.	TRBV6-1	CASSDSSLGPQHF	TGTGCCAGCAGTGATTCCAGCCTGGGGCCCCAGCATTTT
14	TRBJ2-5	.	TRBD2	TRBV20-1	CSARRLAGGETQYF	TGCAGTGCTAGAAGACTAGCGGGAGGGGAGACCCAGTACTTC
12	TRBJ1-2	few	.	TRBV20-1	CSATTGSYGYTF	TGCAGTGCTACTACAGGGTCCTATGGCTACACCTTC
16	TRBJ2-2	many	.	TRBV5-1	CASSLEWTLNTGELFF	TGCGCCAGCAGCTTGGAGTGGACACTGAACACCGGGGAGCTGTTTTTT
13	TRBJ1-2	few	.	TRBV7-2	CASSARDTYGYTF	TGTGCCAGCAGCGCCCGGGACACCTATGGCTACACCTTC
16	TRBJ2-1	.	.	TRBV6-5	CASSSLTKRLYNEQFF	TGTGCCAGCAGCTCTCTGACTAAGCGGCTTTACAATGAGCAGTTCTTC
18	TRBJ2-3	.	.	TRBV7-3	CASSLGVRSVISTDTQYF	TGTGCCAGCAGCTTAGGTGTAAGATCGGTCATAAGCACAGATACGCAGTATTTT
15	TRBJ2-2	few	TRBD1	TRBV10-3	CAIRRTGVNTGELFF	TGTGCCATCAGGAGGACAGGGGTGAACACCGGGGAGCTGTTTTTT
16	TRBJ2-3	many	TRBD2	TRBV10-3	CAIRDPTSGKGDTQYF	TGTGCCATCAGAGACCCGACTAGCGGGAAGGGGGATACGCAGTATTTT
15	TRBJ1-2	many	TRBD1	TRBV5-6	CASSPPGQGFGGYTF	TGTGCCAGCAGCCCACCGGGACAGGGGTTTGGAGGCTACACCTTC
13	TRBJ2-2	many	.	TRBV10-1	CASRARGAGELFF	TGCGCCAGCAGGGCTCGAGGAGCCGGGGAGCTGTTTTTT
12	TRBJ2-1	many	TRBD2	TRBV14	CASSQLTSVQFF	TGTGCCAGCAGCCAACTGACTAGCGTGCAGTTCTTC
13	TRBJ1-2	many	.	TRBV12-3/TRBV12-4	CASTRGRIYGYTF	TGTGCCAGCACCCGGGGTCGGATCTATGGCTACACCTTC
16	TRBJ2-1	few	.	TRBV7-8	CASSKTRQGGGNEQFF	TGTGCCAGCAGCAAAACCAGACAGGGAGGCGGGAATGAGCAGTTCTTC